Described below is a single TCR beta chain sequence and its context. It lacks a known antigen. Base qualities are not at hand, and no much larger clone is one base apart. V gives up 4 bases and J gives up 4 bases, and the segment between their germline ends measures 11 bases. CDR1 and CDR2 are read off the germline V gene (reference sequence) as SGHNT and YYREEE. The CDR3 covers 13 residues, taking in both the cysteine and the phenylalanine. CDR3 DNA is the only sequence kept; it has 39 bases, read in frame from the first base. The donors were healthy, HIV-negative adults with no recently reported acute infections or vaccinations. Only Caucasian adults living in Nashville, Tennessee, USA were represented among the donors. CD4+ T cells were enriched through magnetic negative selection, after which naive cells were positively selected on CD45RA and the remaining negative fraction served as the memory subset. Blood was collected by leukapheresis, and PBMCs were isolated by Ficoll-Histopaque density gradient centrifugation and then cryopreserved in liquid nitrogen vapor phase. Analytical flow cytometry was used to check the purity and quantity of every magnetically sorted T cell population. From each sorted fraction, genomic DNA was isolated and quantified by UV absorbance on a Nanodrop 2000c.

The record originates from a study of shared clonotypes between healthy human individuals (dated by TCRdb to 2019 to 2021). In the study overall: The cohort comprised two women and a few men aged 18 to 49 years. For each donor, three plates each were used for CD4 naive and CD4 memory, two plates were used for CD8 naive, and one plate was used for CD8 memory. To estimate repertoire size and how much clonotype sharing occurs between individuals, the study deeply sequenced the blood TCR repertoires of five healthy adults. Libraries were prepared and TCR repertoires were sequenced by different laboratories using diverse techniques, in order to increase sequencing depth and limit assay-specific biases. Each donor's leukapheresis produced roughly between roughly 0.85 and 9.5 billion PBMCs.

General findings and caveats noted by the study authors: Pairwise subsampling indicated that sequencing depth was expected to affect the degree of clonotype sharing among donors. Naive subsets generally had larger estimated clonotype richness than memory subsets did. The genetic and exposure-history diversity represented was limited by the small number of donors. Roughly 5% of naive CD4, roughly 3.5% of naive CD8, about 2.1% of memory CD4, and approximately 0.39% of memory CD8 clonotypes were shared across a few donors. Sampling was restricted to blood, and TCR repertoires in tissue are likely to differ from TCR repertoires in blood. Higher generation probabilities were observed for clonotypes shared by all four sorted-subset donors than for non-shared clonotypes. Incomplete sequencing was indicated by rarefaction of sorted-subset datasets, despite the large sequencing depth.

Using the deep immunoSEQ assay, TCR CDR3 regions were amplified from genomic DNA by multiplex PCR. For each cell subset, the extracted genomic DNA was distributed evenly across all wells of several immunoSEQ 96-well plates, and each plate served as one replicate. For sorted subsets, each replicate PCR was loaded with roughly 0.2 ug genomic DNA, equivalent to some 27,000 T cell genomes. Purified libraries were measured with a Qubit 3.0 fluorometer, size-checked on a Bioanalyzer 2100, and measured again with the KAPA Library Quantification kit. Every immunoSEQ 96-well plate was sequenced on a dedicated single-read 150-cycle Illumina NextSeq 550 flow cell. Per the authors' processing: Because the immunoSEQ output included only junctional sequences and no quality scores, the filtering could not be the same as the filtering used for full-length reads. Sequences were annotated with PyIR, a Python wrapper for IgBLAST v1.9, using IMGT germline references to assign V/J genes and CDR3. Any read was removed if the V/J assignment was weak (E-value above 1e-6), the CDR3 was missing, or the read contained stop codons, out-of-frame junctions, or ambiguous translated residues. V3J clonotypes were defined by identical inferred V gene, J gene, and CDR3 amino acid sequence. Percentage overlap between repertoires was calculated by dividing the number of shared unique clonotypes by the size of the smaller repertoire. Repertoire richness was assessed with RTK rarefaction, the Chao1 estimator, and Recon v2.1 estimates of unobserved clonotypes. Generation probabilities for all TCRbeta clonotypes obtained by the gDNA method from a handful of donors were computed using OLGA. TCRdb mirrors the immuneACCESS table, restricted to in-frame sequences. Some clones are absent from its copies; in checked studies, under half trace to an unresolved V gene, and the reason for the others is unknown. The DNA was the basis for D and trimming; V, J and clone size are from that table. In all, the sample holds fewer than 1.6 million clones, and around 98.5% of those were seen once. Over 0.3% of the sample rests with the top ten.

The TCR sequence derives from a man aged 30-40 years in good health. Sequencing was carried out using naive CD4+ T cells sorted from blood. According to the study, the label for this sample's cell subset or site signals: CD45RA+ positively selected. This sequence uses TRBV5-4 and TRBJ2-5; TRBD2 is possibly the D segment (6 matching bases). The CDR3 has the sequence CASSPIGGETQYF. The DNA reads TGTGCCAGCAGCCCCATCGGGGGAGAGACCCAGTACTTC.